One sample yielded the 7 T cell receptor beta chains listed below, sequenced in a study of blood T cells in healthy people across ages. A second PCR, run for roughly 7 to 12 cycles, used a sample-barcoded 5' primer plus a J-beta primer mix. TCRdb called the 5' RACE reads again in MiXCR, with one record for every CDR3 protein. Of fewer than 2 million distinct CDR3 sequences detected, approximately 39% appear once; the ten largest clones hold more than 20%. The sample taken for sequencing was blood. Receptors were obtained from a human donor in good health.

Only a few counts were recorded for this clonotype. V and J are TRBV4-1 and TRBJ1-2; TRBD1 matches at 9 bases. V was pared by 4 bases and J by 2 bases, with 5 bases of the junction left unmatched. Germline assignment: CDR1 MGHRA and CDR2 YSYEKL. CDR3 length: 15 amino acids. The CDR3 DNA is TGCGCCAGCAGCCCAAGCGGGACAGGGAACTATGGCTACACCTTC. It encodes CASSPSGTGNYGYTF.

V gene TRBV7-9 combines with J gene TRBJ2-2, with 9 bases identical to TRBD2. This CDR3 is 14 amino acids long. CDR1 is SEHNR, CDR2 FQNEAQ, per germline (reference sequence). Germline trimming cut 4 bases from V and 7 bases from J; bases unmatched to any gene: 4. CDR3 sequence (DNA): TGTGCCAGCAGCTCTAGCGGGGCCAGCGGGGAGCTGTTTTTT. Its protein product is CASSSSGASGELFF.

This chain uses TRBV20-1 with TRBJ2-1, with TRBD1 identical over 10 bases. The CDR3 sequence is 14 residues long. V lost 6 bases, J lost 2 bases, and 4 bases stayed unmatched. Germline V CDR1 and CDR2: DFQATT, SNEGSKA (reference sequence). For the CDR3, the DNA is TGCAGTGCGGCGGGACAGGGGACCTACAATGAGCAGTTCTTC. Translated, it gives CSAAGQGTYNEQFF.

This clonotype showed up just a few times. This chain's CDR3 is CSARFSAGYNEQFF. In DNA form, the CDR3 reads TGCAGTGCTAGATTTTCGGCAGGCTACAATGAGCAGTTCTTC. This chain uses TRBV20-1 with TRBJ2-1; D is unclear. Germline loops: CDR1 DFQATT, CDR2 SNEGSKA (reference sequence). V was clipped by 2 bases and J by 3 bases, with 11 bases between them. CDR3 size: 14 residues.

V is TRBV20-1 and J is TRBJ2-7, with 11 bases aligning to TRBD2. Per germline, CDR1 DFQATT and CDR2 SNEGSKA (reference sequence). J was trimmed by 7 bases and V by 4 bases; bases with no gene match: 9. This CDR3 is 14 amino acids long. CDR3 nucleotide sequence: TGCAGTGCTATCCTTAGCGGGGGGGCAGGTGAGCAGTACTTC. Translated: CSAILSGGAGEQYF.

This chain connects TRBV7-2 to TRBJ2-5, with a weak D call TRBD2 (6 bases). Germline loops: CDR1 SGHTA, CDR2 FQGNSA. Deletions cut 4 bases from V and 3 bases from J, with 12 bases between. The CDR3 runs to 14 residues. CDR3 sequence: CASSSRREEETQYF. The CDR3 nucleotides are TGTGCCAGCAGCTCCCGAAGGGAGGAAGAGACCCAGTACTTC.

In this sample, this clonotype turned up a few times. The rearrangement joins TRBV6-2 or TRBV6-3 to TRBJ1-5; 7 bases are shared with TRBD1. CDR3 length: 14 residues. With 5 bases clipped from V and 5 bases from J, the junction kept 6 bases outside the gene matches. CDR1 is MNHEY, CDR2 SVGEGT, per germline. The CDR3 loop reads CASSARDSHQPQHF. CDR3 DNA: TGTGCCAGCAGTGCCCGGGACAGCCATCAGCCCCAGCATTTT.